This TCR beta chain was identified in a study of PD-1 blockade in classical Hodgkin lymphoma. With no exception, relapse followed autologous stem cell transplantation in all patients, and brentuximab vedotin exposure varied. V dropped 4 bases and J dropped 7; count of bases not matched to a gene: 11. The CDR3 contains 16 residues. Germline loops: CDR1 SGDLS, CDR2 YYNGEE. Using immunoSEQ multiplex PCR, the repertoire was profiled, and TCRdb retains in-frame clones only, with some absent. Here the sample spans fewer than 80,000 clones, about 64% being singletons. The V call is TRBV9, the J call TRBJ2-7, with 13 bases fitting TRBD2. This TCR derives from a human donor with classical Hodgkin lymphoma. The sequencing here drew on peripheral blood mononuclear cells (PBMCs), taken before the second cycle of nivolumab. CDR3 protein: CASSLQGLAGLGEQYF. The CDR3 DNA is TGTGCCAGCAGCCTTCAGGGACTAGCGGGATTAGGGGAGCAGTACTTC.